This TCR beta chain was identified during a study of T cells in Graves' hyperthyroidism and ophthalmopathy. RNA transcripts provided the source from which TCR beta CDR3 regions were amplified. During a first-round RT-PCR of the TCR CDR3, the HTBI primer set was used. TCRdb used MiXCR to reprocess the multiplex PCR reads, holding one entry per CDR3 protein. The sample has under 750,000 distinct CDR3 sequences; 18% are singletons. This clonotype was detected a few times. Hyperthyroidism patients were newly diagnosed, had disease duration under 2 months, and were aged 18 to 65 years. Used for diagnoses were clinical symptoms, serum thyroxine and TRAb, thyroid ultrasound and orbital computed tomography. CDR3 length equals 16 residues. V dropped 7 bases and J dropped 6; count of bases not matched to a gene: 7. CDR1 and CDR2 (germline): SGHTA, FQGNSA.

The sequence was obtained from a woman aged 50 to 60 with Graves' hyperthyroidism that later progressed to Graves' ophthalmopathy. The specimen was blood. The rearrangement links TRBV7-2 to TRBJ2-3, with TRBD2 matching over 16 bases. CDR3 sequence reads: CASTWGLAGGGDTQYF. In DNA form, the CDR3 reads TGTGCCAGCACCTGGGGACTAGCGGGGGGGGGGGATACGCAGTATTTT.